A single sample gave rise to the 18 T cell receptor beta chains below, sequenced in a study of identical twins. TCRdb processed the 5' RACE reads anew with MiXCR; each CDR3 protein has one entry. The data contain 310,000 or so distinct CDR3 sequences, just under 9.5% of them singletons. A further study also used this sample, focusing on yellow fever vaccine responses in identical twins.

The sequenced sample was CD8+ T cells sorted from blood. The receptors shown here come from a woman younger than 30 in good health.

This clonotype was seen repeatedly, ten times or more. The chain couples TRBV4-3 to TRBJ2-1; 7 positions match TRBD2. The germline CDR1 and CDR2 sequences are LGHNA and YSLEER. This CDR3 is 17 amino acids long. V shed 0 bases and J 5 bases; nucleotides not matched to a gene: 10. CDR3 amino acids: CASSQDLAGVGNNEQFF. CDR3 coding DNA: TGCGCCAGCAGCCAAGATCTGGCGGGAGTTGGTAACAATGAGCAGTTCTTC.

This clonotype has just a few counts. This rearrangement joins TRBV7-2 to TRBJ2-1, with 11 bases lining up with TRBD2. The CDR3 totals 15 residues. The germline gives CDR1 SGHTA, CDR2 FQGNSA. Trimming took 4 bases from V and 3 from J; bases not matched to a gene: 2. The CDR3 protein is CASSSTSGVYNEQFF. DNA of the CDR3: TGTGCCAGCAGCTCGACTAGCGGGGTCTACAATGAGCAGTTCTTC.

The CDR3 bases are TGTGCCAGCAGCCTTACTACAGGGGGGAACACTGAAGCTTTCTTT. This translates into CASSLTTGGNTEAFF. The V call is TRBV6-5, the J call TRBJ1-1; 8 nucleotides align to TRBD1. The CDR3 is 15 amino acids. V lost 6 bases, J lost 1 base, and 7 bases stayed unmatched. In germline, CDR1 is MNHEY, CDR2 SVGAGI.

At least ten counts were recorded for this clonotype. J is TRBJ2-2 and V is TRBV4-2; tentatively, D is TRBD2 (6 bases). This CDR3 has 14 amino acids. Per germline, CDR1 LGHNA and CDR2 YNFKEQ. Trimming left V 3 bases short and J 6 bases short, with 11 bases between. CDR3 DNA: TGTGCCAGCAGCCAGATTGCGGGGTCCGGGGAGCTGTTTTTT. It encodes CASSQIAGSGELFF.

This clonotype appeared a few times. V and J are TRBV6-6 and TRBJ2-3; D is possibly TRBD2 (5 bases). CDR3 length: 13 residues. Trimming removed 0 bases at V and 9 bases at J, with 10 bases between. From germline, CDR1 is MNHNY and CDR2 SVGAGI (reference sequence). The CDR3 DNA reads as TGTGCCAGCAGTTACTCGAGTCGGGAAACGCAGTATTTT. It translates to CASSYSSRETQYF.

The chain links TRBV24-1 to TRBJ2-3; TRBD2 matches 10 bases. The CDR3 runs 19 residues. The germline CDR1 and CDR2 sequences are KGHDR and SFDVKD. With V trimmed by 4 bases and J by 2 bases, 14 bases remained unmatched. The CDR3 DNA reads as TGTGCCACCAGTGACACCAAATCTAGCGGGAGATTGACCACAGATACGCAGTATTTT. This encodes CATSDTKSSGRLTTDTQYF.

J is TRBJ2-1 and V is TRBV6-5; D perhaps matches TRBD1 (6 bases). This CDR3 is built from 12 residues. From germline, CDR1 is MNHEY and CDR2 SVGAGI. Trimming stripped 5 bases from V and 10 bases from J, with 12 bases between. The CDR3 region is CASSPDSFEQFF. The CDR3 DNA reads TGTGCCAGCAGTCCGGACAGTTTCGAGCAGTTCTTC.

The V gene is TRBV12-3 or TRBV12-4, the J gene TRBJ2-1; D is possibly TRBD1 (6 bases). The CDR3 loop spans 14 amino acids. Trimming took 8 bases from V and 4 from J, leaving 15 bases between them. The CDR3 DNA is TGTGCCAGCTCCACATTAGGGGGATACAATGAGCAGTTCTTC. Protein sequence: CASSTLGGYNEQFF.

This clonotype was counted ten times or more. The V and J genes are TRBV29-1 and TRBJ2-7; tentative D call: TRBD1 (5 bases). Per the germline V gene, CDR1 is SQVTM and CDR2 is ANQGSEA. The ends were cut back, 4 bases at V and 6 bases at J, with 10 bases in the middle. The CDR3 totals 11 residues. CDR3 in amino acids: CSVAGQGEQYF. CDR3 coding DNA: TGCAGCGTTGCCGGGCAGGGCGAGCAGTACTTC.

This clonotype was detected only a few times. J is TRBJ2-5 and V is TRBV20-1, with TRBD2 matching over 13 bases. From germline, CDR1 is DFQATT and CDR2 SNEGSKA (reference sequence). The CDR3 consists of 16 residues. Germline trimming cut 6 bases from V and 2 bases from J; bases unmatched to any gene: 9. The CDR3 DNA follows: TGCAGTGCGTTTAGTGGGACTAGCGGGGATCAAGAGACCCAGTACTTC. This encodes CSAFSGTSGDQETQYF.

J is TRBJ2-1 and V is TRBV11-2; 8 nucleotides align to TRBD1. The CDR3 spans 16 residues. The V gene's germline CDR1 is SGHAT and CDR2 FQNNGV. The V and J ends lost 5 bases and 5 bases, in that order; junction bases with no gene match: 11. The CDR3 DNA reads as TGTGCCAGCAGCCCCTCCCCGACAGGGGTGGACAATGAGCAGTTCTTC. It translates to CASSPSPTGVDNEQFF.

This clonotype came up a few times. The chain recombines TRBV6-2 or TRBV6-3 with TRBJ2-7; TRBD1 matches at 7 bases. With 2 bases clipped from V and 6 bases from J, the junction kept 10 bases outside the gene matches. The germline gives CDR1 MNHEY, CDR2 SVGEGT. CDR3 length equals 15 residues. This CDR3 is CASSYAIDRVREQYF. The CDR3 DNA reads TGTGCCAGCAGTTACGCGATCGACAGGGTTCGCGAGCAGTACTTC.

This clonotype was recorded many times. This chain uses TRBV27 with TRBJ2-3; maybe TRBD1 (6 bases). The length of the CDR3 is 14 residues. Germline lookup yields CDR1 MNHEY and CDR2 SMNVEV (reference sequence). Trimming cost V 6 bases and J 0 bases, with 10 bases left between them. CDR3 nucleotides: TGTGCCAGCAGCTACAGGGTTAGCACAGATACGCAGTATTTT. Its protein is CASSYRVSTDTQYF.

This chain links TRBV29-1 with TRBJ2-6, with a weak D call TRBD1 (5 bases). CDR1 and CDR2 from the germline V gene are SQVTM and ANQGSEA. The CDR3 contains 18 residues. V was clipped by 6 bases and J by 0 bases, with 21 bases between them. The CDR3 bases are TGCAGCGTGTATACGATGCGACAGCAACTCTCTGGGGCCAACGTCCTGACTTTC. Residues: CSVYTMRQQLSGANVLTF.

V gene TRBV12-3 or TRBV12-4 combines with J gene TRBJ2-3; TRBD2 aligns across 9 bases. The CDR3 has 15 residues. J gave up 5 bases and V 2 bases, and 5 bases lay outside the gene matches. CDR3 sequence: CASSLRASGVDTQYF. In nucleotides, the CDR3 is TGTGCCAGCAGTTTAAGGGCTAGCGGGGTAGATACGCAGTATTTT.

This clonotype was seen more than once but under ten times. CDR3 in amino acids: CSARDLQQGPSYEQYF. The DNA for the CDR3 is TGCAGTGCTAGAGATCTTCAACAGGGCCCATCCTACGAGCAGTACTTC. V and J are TRBV20-1 and TRBJ2-7, with TRBD1 as a possible D gene (6 bases). V was pared by 0 bases and J by 1 base, with 16 bases between. CDR1 DFQATT and CDR2 SNEGSKA come from the germline V gene (reference sequence). CDR3 length: 16 residues.

In its sample, this clonotype was seen many times. The chain employs TRBV29-1 and TRBJ2-1, with TRBD2 matching 9 bases. V trimming: 6 bases; J trimming: 6 bases; junction bases outside the gene matches: 9. The germline V gene encodes CDR1 SQVTM and CDR2 ANQGSEA. The CDR3 loop spans 14 amino acids. The CDR3 region has the DNA TGCAGCGTGGATATAGCGGGAGTTCTCAATGAGCAGTTCTTC. Its protein product is CSVDIAGVLNEQFF.

This clonotype was counted ten times or more. The chain is built from TRBV7-8 and TRBJ2-3; D is undetermined. Trimming removed 3 bases from V and 2 bases from J, with 15 bases in between. The germline CDR1 and CDR2 sequences are SGHVS and FQNEAQ. The CDR3 covers 16 residues. The CDR3 DNA is TGTGCCAGCAGCTTGAGACTGCCCGGAGACACAGATACGCAGTATTTT. Translated: CASSLRLPGDTDTQYF.